These T cell receptor beta chains were read from a single sample in a study of blood T cell repertoires in COVID-19. Assay used: immunoSEQ multiplex PCR; TCRdb lists only in-frame clones, some missing. The table records under 250,000 clones, under 90% of them present only once. The sequenced sample was peripheral blood. The receptors were gathered from a man aged 45-65 years with COVID-19, enrolled during active disease. Each CDR3 is given with its conserved first and last residue. The D gene is left open where the match is weak. Not every row has a clone size; where given, it reads once, few, many or a size class.

TRBJ1-1	.	TRBV7-2	TRBD1	TGTGCCAGCAGCTCCCTTGGGACAGGCCCTGAAGCTTTCTTT	CASSSLGTGPEAFF
TRBJ1-1	.	TRBV28	.	TGTGCCAGCAGTTTCGGTCAGGGAGAAGCTTTCTTT	CASSFGQGEAFF
TRBJ1-1	few	TRBV7-8	TRBD1	TGTGCCAGCAGCTTCCGGGACAGGGACACTGAAGCTTTCTTT	CASSFRDRDTEAFF
TRBJ2-1	.	TRBV18	TRBD2	TGTGCCAGCTCACCACGGGGGACTATTAGCGCAGATGAGCAGTTCTTC	CASSPRGTISADEQFF
TRBJ2-7	.	TRBV7-9	TRBD1	TGTGCCAGCAGCGACCGGGACAGGGGTTCCTACGAGCAGTACTTC	CASSDRDRGSYEQYF
TRBJ2-1	.	TRBV6-5	.	TGTGCCAGCAGGAGGACGGGAAGCTCCTACAATGAGCAGTTCTTC	CASRRTGSSYNEQFF
TRBJ1-1	.	TRBV9	TRBD1	TGTGCCAGCAGCGTAGACCCCTTGATCTTAGTGGGACAGGGCAAGAACACTGAAGCTTTCTTT	CASSVDPLILVGQGKNTEAFF
TRBJ1-3	.	TRBV6-5	.	TGTGCCAGCAGGATAGCGTCTGGAAACACCATATATTTT	CASRIASGNTIYF
TRBJ2-1	.	TRBV5-4	TRBD2	TGTGCCACTGCTAGCGGGAGCTCCTACAATGAGCAGTTCTTC	CATASGSSYNEQFF
TRBJ1-6	once	TRBV4-3	.	TGCGCCAGCAGCCACGGCGGGGGTGGTTCACCCCTCCACTTT	CASSHGGGGSPLHF
TRBJ2-1	.	TRBV10-3	TRBD2	TGTGCCATCAGTGAAAGGGTAGCGGGGGGTCATGAGCAGTTCTTC	CAISERVAGGHEQFF
TRBJ2-2	.	TRBV27	.	TGTGCCAGCAGTTTTTCCGGGGGGCTGGGCGGGGAGCTGTTTTTT	CASSFSGGLGGELFF
TRBJ2-7	.	TRBV9	.	TGTGCCAGCAGCGTGAGAGGTGGCGACGAGCAGTACTTC	CASSVRGGDEQYF
TRBJ1-2	few	TRBV25-1	.	TGTGCCAGCAGTACACAGGGTTCTGGCTACACCTTC	CASSTQGSGYTF
TRBJ2-3	.	TRBV7-3	.	TGTGCCAGCAGCCCCACCGGATCGAGCGGACCAGGAGATACGCAGTATTTT	CASSPTGSSGPGDTQYF
TRBJ2-7	.	TRBV6-5	.	TGTGCCAGCAACCCGGTTTCAGGCAGCTCCTACGAGCAGTACTTC	CASNPVSGSSYEQYF
TRBJ1-6	few	TRBV3-1/TRBV3-2	.	TGTGCCAGCAGCCAAGGGGGGGCCTATAATTCACCCCTCCACTTT	CASSQGGAYNSPLHF
TRBJ2-1	.	TRBV6-5	.	TGTGCCAGCAGCCTTAGACAGTACAATGAGCAGTTCTTC	CASSLRQYNEQFF
TRBJ1-2	.	TRBV18	.	TGTGCCAGCTCAGAACAGGGAAACTATGGCTACACCTTC	CASSEQGNYGYTF
TRBJ1-6	.	TRBV19	.	TGTGCCAGTCGCAGGGGTGGCAATTCACCCCTCCACTTT	CASRRGGNSPLHF
TRBJ1-6	.	TRBV27	.	TGTGCCAGCAGTTTGGGCAGGGGATATTCACCCCTCCACTTT	CASSLGRGYSPLHF
TRBJ1-6	.	TRBV7-8	.	TGTGCCAGCAGCTTAGAAACGGTTGTCGGTTCACCCCTCCACTTT	CASSLETVVGSPLHF
TRBJ1-5	.	TRBV27	.	TGTGCCAGCAGTTTAGGCAGGATGGATCAGCCCCAGCATTTT	CASSLGRMDQPQHF
TRBJ1-6	once	TRBV19	.	TGTGCCAGTACCCCGACTCTTTACAACACCTCGCCCCTCCACTTT	CASTPTLYNTSPLHF
TRBJ1-2	.	TRBV3-1/TRBV3-2	TRBD1	TGTGCCAGCAGCCCTCGGACAGGGGGCATCTATGGCTACACCTTC	CASSPRTGGIYGYTF
TRBJ1-4	once	TRBV5-4	TRBD1	TGTGCCAGCAGCTCGGGGACAGGGGATAATGAAAAACTGTTTTTT	CASSSGTGDNEKLFF
TRBJ1-6	.	TRBV27	.	TGTGCCAGCAGTTTAGGTGGACAGAGCTCCTATAATTCACCCCTCCACTTT	CASSLGGQSSYNSPLHF
TRBJ2-6	.	TRBV3-1/TRBV3-2	.	TGTGCCAGTCAGGGGAGCTCTGGGGCCAACGTCCTGACTTTC	CASQGSSGANVLTF
TRBJ2-1	.	TRBV12-5	TRBD2	TGTGCTAGTGGTTTGTCCTCCACGGGGGGTCCGTTCTTC	CASGLSSTGGPFF